One and the same sample provided the 7 T cell receptor beta chains below, sequenced in a study of a mutant IDH1 vaccine in newly diagnosed glioma. Assay: immunoSEQ multiplex PCR; the TCRdb copy retains only in-frame clones and omits some. The repertoire includes around 94,000 clones, around 92% of them detected once, and 0.6% to 0.95% sits in the top ten. For these TCRs, the target antigens are not known. Time point in this sample: week 47, end of study. A 20-mer mutant IDH1 peptide at 300 ug was injected subcutaneously with topical imiquimod. The material sequenced was PBMCs, taken from a glioma patient whose treatment included an IDH1 peptide vaccine. All receptors come from a woman between 45 and 65 years old with glioma.

The chain employs TRBV19 and TRBJ2-1; 12 nucleotides agree with TRBD1. The CDR3 contains 15 residues. Per the germline V gene, CDR1 is LNHDA and CDR2 is SQIVND (reference sequence). V lost 10 bases to trimming and J lost 8 bases; unmatched junction nucleotides: 12. The CDR3 here is CATRGGTGGNHEQFF. For the CDR3, the DNA is TGTGCCACTCGTGGCGGGACAGGGGGCAATCATGAGCAGTTCTTC.

A note on this clone: Within the sample, other DNA sequences also encode this same CDR3. The gene calls are TRBV2 and TRBJ2-7; D remains ambiguous. There are 14 residues in the CDR3. Trimming stripped 6 bases from V and 4 bases from J, with 16 bases between. Germline V gene lookup returns CDR1 SNHLY and CDR2 FYNNEI. CDR3 nucleotides: TGTGCCAGCAGAGAGATTCCGCGTGTATACGAGCAGTACTTC. Residues: CASREIPRVYEQYF. The entire variable domain, with the rest obtained from reference TRBV2 and TRBJ2-7, is as follows: EPEVTQTPSHQVTQMGQEVILRCVPISNHLYFYWYRQILGQKVEFLVSFYNNEISEKSEIFDDQFSVERPDGSNFTLKIRSTKLEDSAMYFCASREIPRVYEQYFGPGTRLTVT.

CDR3 loop: CASSLGPWGTQYF. In DNA, the CDR3 is TGTGCCAGCAGCCTCGGACCTTGGGGTACGCAGTATTTT. This rearrangement joins TRBV7-2 to TRBJ2-3; no definite D call. This CDR3 comprises 13 residues. Germline V gives CDR1 SGHTA, CDR2 FQGNSA. V shed 5 bases and J shed 8 bases, with 14 bases lying between them.

The rearrangement joins TRBV6-5 to TRBJ1-6; D unclear. From germline, CDR1 is MNHEY and CDR2 SVGAGI. This CDR3 spans 13 amino acids. V shed 6 bases and J shed 3 bases, with 6 bases lying between them. DNA of the CDR3: TGTGCCAGCAGCCCACTCTATAATTCACCCCTCCACTTT. Translated: CASSPLYNSPLHF.

The V gene is TRBV19, the J gene TRBJ2-2; D may match TRBD1 or TRBD2 (5 bases each). CDR1 and CDR2 from the germline V gene are LNHDA and SQIVND (reference sequence). Trimming shortened V by 2 bases and J by 2 bases, and 12 bases separated the two germline ends. The CDR3 has 16 residues. The DNA of the CDR3 is TGTGCCAGTAGTATAATGGGACCCACAAACACCGGGGAGCTGTTTTTT. This encodes CASSIMGPTNTGELFF.

The chain joins TRBV5-1 to TRBJ1-1; no reliable D call. CDR1 is SGHRS, CDR2 YFSETQ, per germline. CDR3 size: 13 residues. V dropped 9 bases and J dropped 10 bases, with 22 bases sitting between them. CDR3 sequence (DNA): TGCGCCACAGCGCCACAGCTGGGAGATGGAGCTTTCTTT. This encodes CATAPQLGDGAFF.

The chain couples TRBV6-1 to TRBJ2-7; no definite D call. The CDR3 loop spans 11 amino acids. The germline gives CDR1 MNHNS, CDR2 SASEGT. V lost 5 bases and J 2 bases, leaving 4 bases between the germline ends. CDR3 in DNA: TGTGCCAGCAGTTACGCCTACGAGCAGTACTTC. Protein: CASSYAYEQYF.